Described below is a single T cell receptor (beta chain) sequence and its context. Its antigen is unidentified. The data derive from a study of OX40 agonist ivuxolimab in advanced cancers. The overall study: Each dose-escalation patient presented with hepatocellular carcinoma, melanoma, renal cell or head and neck cancer. A mean age of around 63 years, range 23 to 79, was recorded, and 70% to 85% were male. The study, taken as a whole, reports: CD8+ T cells showed, on average, more clonal expansion than CD4+ cells.

The germline gives CDR1 LNHDA, CDR2 SQIVND (reference sequence). V lost 2 bases, J lost 2 bases, and 24 bases lay in between. The CDR3 spans 19 residues. The data were produced by immunoSEQ multiplex PCR, yet TCRdb's version contains in-frame clones alone and is incomplete. Of about 29,000 clones in the sample, about 90% are singletons; the top ten hold 9.4%. The source material was CD4+ or CD8+ T cells sorted from blood, sampled in a trial of the OX40 agonist ivuxolimab. This chain links TRBV19 with TRBJ2-5; TRBD1 is a possible D gene (5 bases). The TCR sequence derives from an adult with an advanced solid tumor such as melanoma, head and neck, liver or kidney cancer. The CDR3 sequence: CASSINLRTPSEGQETQYF. Here the CDR3 DNA reads TGTGCCAGTAGTATAAACCTCAGGACACCCAGTGAAGGACAAGAGACCCAGTACTTC.